There are many counts of the clone carrying this T cell receptor (beta chain). Trimming at V came to 0 bases and at J to 6 bases, leaving 4 bases not matched to a gene. Germline V gene lookup returns CDR1 LNHNV and CDR2 YYDKDF (reference sequence). This CDR3 has 15 amino acids. The data were obtained in a study of read filtering for tumor transcriptome and immune sequencing. Study-wide context: DNase treatment preceded whole-transcriptome library preparation.

From around 0.4 ug of RNA, a library with molecular barcoded alpha/delta and beta/gamma adaptors was made. TCRdb re-analysed the reads in MiXCR, keeping a single row per CDR3 protein. The sample has tens of thousands of distinct CDR3 sequences; approximately 13% are singletons. This sequence was found in a donor aged 40 or over with multiple myeloma. The material sequenced was a population of CD138-negative cells sorted from bone marrow. The rearrangement joins TRBV15 to TRBJ1-4; TRBD1 aligns across 7 bases. Written as DNA, the CDR3 is TGTGCCACCAGCAGAGATACGGGGACAGATGAAAAACTGTTTTTT. The encoded protein is CATSRDTGTDEKLFF.